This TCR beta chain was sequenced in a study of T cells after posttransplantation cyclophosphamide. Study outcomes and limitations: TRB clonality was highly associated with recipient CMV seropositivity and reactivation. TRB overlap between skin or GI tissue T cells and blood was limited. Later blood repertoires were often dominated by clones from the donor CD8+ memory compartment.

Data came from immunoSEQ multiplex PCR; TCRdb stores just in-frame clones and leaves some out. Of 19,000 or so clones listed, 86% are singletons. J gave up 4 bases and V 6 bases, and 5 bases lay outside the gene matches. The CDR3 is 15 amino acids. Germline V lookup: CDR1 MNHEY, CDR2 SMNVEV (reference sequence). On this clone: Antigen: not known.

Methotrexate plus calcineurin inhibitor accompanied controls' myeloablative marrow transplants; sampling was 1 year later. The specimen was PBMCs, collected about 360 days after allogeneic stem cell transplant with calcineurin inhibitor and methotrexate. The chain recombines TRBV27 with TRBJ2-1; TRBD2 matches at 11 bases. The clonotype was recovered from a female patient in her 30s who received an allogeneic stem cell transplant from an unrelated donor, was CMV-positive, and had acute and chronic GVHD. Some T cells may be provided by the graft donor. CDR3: CASRPGTSGYNEQFF. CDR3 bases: TGTGCCAGCAGGCCCGGGACTAGCGGATACAATGAGCAGTTCTTC.